This TCR beta chain was sequenced in a study of CXCR3-negative and CXCR3-positive naive CD8 T cells. Study-wide results and limits: For memory CD8+ cells diversity was much lower, but both naive subsets had comparably high diversity.

The TRB libraries of cDNA were built by UMI-labeled 5' RACE. TCRdb reprocessed the 5' RACE reads, keeping one entry per CDR3 protein, no DNA. Across around 3,900 distinct CDR3 sequences, the top ten clones capture around 2% of the sample. Of note for this clonotype: Its antigen is still unknown.

Identification of naive CD8+ T cells rested on CD45RO-CCR7+CD27+CD95- status. The CDR3 consists of 16 residues. Germline V gene lookup returns CDR1 SGHVS and CDR2 FQNEAQ. Sequenced input: naive CXCR3- CD8+ T cells from blood. The subset is: CD45RO-CCR7+CD27+CD95- naive CD8+ T cells lacking CXCR3 (TNR3-). The source is a human donor in good health. Some clones in this sample may be carry-over from other donors' samples. V and J are TRBV7-8 and TRBJ1-2; the D call from TCRdb, TRBD1, cannot be confirmed without DNA. The chain's CDR3 is CASSSSLHRDNYGYTF.